This T cell receptor (beta chain) appears in the sequencing data of a study of cytomegalovirus exposure and HLA in healthy donors. Study-level background: Sequencing of roughly 180 million T cells in an earlier analysis found 95 million to 120 million unique TCR beta sequences. Whole-study findings and limits: Most TCR sequences were seen very rarely across donors, but some public TCRs occurred in many. Association of 16,951 TCR beta sequences with HLA alleles was found at 0.05 false discovery rate in a later analysis.

J gave up 10 bases and V 1 base, and 7 bases lay outside the gene matches. CDR1 and CDR2 (germline): SGHRS, YFSETQ. This CDR3 contains 13 residues. With regard to this clone: Its target is not known.

Primers included in the PCR were 60 Vbeta and 13 Jbeta primers. The assay was immunoSEQ multiplex PCR, and TCRdb's table has in-frame clones only and misses some. This table lists just over 80,000 clones. The specimen sequenced was PBMCs. The sequence came from a woman aged 25 to 45 in good health and CMV-seronegative. This rearrangement joins TRBV5-1 to TRBJ1-2; 7 bases align to TRBD1. CDR3 amino acids: CASSLTRDSDYTF. In nucleotides, the CDR3 is TGCGCCAGCAGCTTGACCCGGGACAGTGACTACACCTTC.